This TCR beta chain emerged from a study of CD8 T cells in ankylosing spondylitis. This clonotype was seen only a few times. Antigen: not known. Study-level points and caveats: Among TCR beta sequences, a motif of eight highly homologous variants appeared characteristic of ankylosing spondylitis blood.

V lost 0 bases and J lost 10, with 13 bases in between. Germline loops: CDR1 DFQATT, CDR2 SNEGSKA (reference sequence). The CDR3 runs to 13 residues. 5'-RACE, quantitative and with molecular barcodes, yielded the TCR beta libraries. In TCRdb, the 5' RACE reads were re-called with MiXCR into one record per CDR3 protein. The table lists about 840,000 distinct CDR3 sequences, 12% of them singletons, with roughly 0.51% in the top ten. The rearrangement links TRBV20-1 to TRBJ2-1; perhaps TRBD1 as D (5 bases). This sequence originates from a male donor with ankylosing spondylitis. The sequencing sample was made of blood, either unsorted or a sorted T cell fraction (not recorded which). The CDR3 DNA reads as TGCAGTGCTAGAGATGGGGCCCTAGGGGAGCAGTTCTTC. It yields the protein CSARDGALGEQFF.